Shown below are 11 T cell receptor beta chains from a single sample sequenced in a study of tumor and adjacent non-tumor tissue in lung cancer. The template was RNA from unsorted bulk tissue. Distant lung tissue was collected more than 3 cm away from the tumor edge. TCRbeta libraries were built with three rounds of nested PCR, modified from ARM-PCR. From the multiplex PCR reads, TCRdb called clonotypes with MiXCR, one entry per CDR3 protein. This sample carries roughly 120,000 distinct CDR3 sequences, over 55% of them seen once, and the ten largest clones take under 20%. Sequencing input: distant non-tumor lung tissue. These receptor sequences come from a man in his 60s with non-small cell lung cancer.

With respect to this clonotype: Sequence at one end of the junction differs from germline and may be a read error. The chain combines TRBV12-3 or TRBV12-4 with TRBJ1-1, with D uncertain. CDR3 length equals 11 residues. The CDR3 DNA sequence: TGTGCCAGCAGAAAGAACACTGGAGCTTTCTTT. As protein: CASRKNTGAFF.

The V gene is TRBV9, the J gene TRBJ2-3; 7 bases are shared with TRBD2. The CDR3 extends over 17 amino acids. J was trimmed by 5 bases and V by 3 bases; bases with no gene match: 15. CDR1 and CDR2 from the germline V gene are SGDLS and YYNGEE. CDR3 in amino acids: CASSARNLGGVGDTQYF. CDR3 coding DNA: TGTGCCAGCAGCGCGAGAAACCTGGGGGGGGTAGGAGATACGCAGTATTTT.

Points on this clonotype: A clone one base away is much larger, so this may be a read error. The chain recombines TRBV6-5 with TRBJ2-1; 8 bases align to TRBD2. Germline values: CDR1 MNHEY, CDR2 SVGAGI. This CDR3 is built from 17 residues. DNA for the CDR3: TGTGTCAGCAGTTACAGCCCGGGAGGGGAGACCTACAATGAGCAGTTCTTC. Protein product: CVSSYSPGGETYNEQFF.

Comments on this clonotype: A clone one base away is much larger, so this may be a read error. CDR3 in amino acids: CTSADSMNNQPQHF. CDR3 coding DNA: TGTACCAGCGCGGACAGCATGAACAATCAGCCCCAGCATTTT. The rearrangement links TRBV6-5 to TRBJ1-5, with D perhaps matching TRBD1 (6 bases). Germline V lookup: CDR1 MNHEY, CDR2 SVGAGI. The CDR3 consists of 14 residues.

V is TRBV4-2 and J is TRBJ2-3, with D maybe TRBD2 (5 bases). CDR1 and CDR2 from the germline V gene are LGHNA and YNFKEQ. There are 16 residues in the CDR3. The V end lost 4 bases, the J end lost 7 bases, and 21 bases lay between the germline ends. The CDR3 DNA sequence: TGTGCCAGCAGCCTTGCAGGACTCTCCAGTACATATACGCAGTATTTT. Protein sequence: CASSLAGLSSTYTQYF.

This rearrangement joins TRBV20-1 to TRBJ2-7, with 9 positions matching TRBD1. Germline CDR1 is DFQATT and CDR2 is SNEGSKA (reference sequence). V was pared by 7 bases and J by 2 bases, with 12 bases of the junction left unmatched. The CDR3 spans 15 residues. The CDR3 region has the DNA TGCAGTGTCCATCCTTTAGGACAGGGGACCTACGAGCAGTACTTC. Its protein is CSVHPLGQGTYEQYF.

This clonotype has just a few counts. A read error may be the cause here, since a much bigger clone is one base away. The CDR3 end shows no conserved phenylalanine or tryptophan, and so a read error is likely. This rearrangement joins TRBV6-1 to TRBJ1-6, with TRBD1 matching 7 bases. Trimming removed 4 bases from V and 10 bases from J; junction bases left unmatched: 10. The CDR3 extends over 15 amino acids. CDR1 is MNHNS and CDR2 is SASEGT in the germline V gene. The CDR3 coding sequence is TGTGCCAGCAGTGTCGGGACAGACGGATACTCACCCCTCCACATT. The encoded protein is CASSVGTDGYSPLHI.

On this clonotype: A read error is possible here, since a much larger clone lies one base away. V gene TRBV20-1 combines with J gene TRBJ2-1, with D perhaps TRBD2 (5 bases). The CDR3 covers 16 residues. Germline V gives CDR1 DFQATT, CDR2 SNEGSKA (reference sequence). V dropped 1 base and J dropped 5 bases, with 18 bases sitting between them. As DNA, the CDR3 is TGCAGTGCTAGAGTGGCTAGCATAGGGATGGACAATGAGCAGTTCTTC. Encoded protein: CSARVASIGMDNEQFF.

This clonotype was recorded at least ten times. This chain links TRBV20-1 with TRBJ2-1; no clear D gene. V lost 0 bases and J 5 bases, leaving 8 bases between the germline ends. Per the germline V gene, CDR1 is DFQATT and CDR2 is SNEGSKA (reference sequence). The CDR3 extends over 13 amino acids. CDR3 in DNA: TGCAGTGCTAGAGATGGCCGGAACAATGAGCAGTTCTTC. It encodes CSARDGRNNEQFF.

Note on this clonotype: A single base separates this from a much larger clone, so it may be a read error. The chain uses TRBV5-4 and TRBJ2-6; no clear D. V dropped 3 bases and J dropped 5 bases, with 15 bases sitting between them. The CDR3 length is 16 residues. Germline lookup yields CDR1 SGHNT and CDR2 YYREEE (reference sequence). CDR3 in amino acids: CASSWGVGVRANVLTF. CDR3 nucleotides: TGTGCCAGCAGCTGGGGTGTTGGGGTAAGGGCCAACGTCCTGACTTTC.

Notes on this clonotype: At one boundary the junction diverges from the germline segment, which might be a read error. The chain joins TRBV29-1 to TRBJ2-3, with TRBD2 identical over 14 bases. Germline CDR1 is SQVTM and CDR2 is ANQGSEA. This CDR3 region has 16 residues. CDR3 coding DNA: TGCAGCGTTGCCGGGACTAGCGGGGGCAGCATAGATACGCAGTATTTT. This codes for CSVAGTSGGSIDTQYF.